This T cell receptor beta chain was sequenced for a study of blood T cell repertoires in COVID-19. Background on the study: Italy, Spain and the United States were the sources of the convalescent and acute COVID-19 samples. Sample material is recorded as cDNA or gDNA derived from T cells, B-cell-depleted T cells, or PBMCs.

Sequenced by immunoSEQ multiplex PCR; TCRdb stores in-frame clones only, minus some. The table records over 25,000 clones, over 75% of them present only once. The sequence was collected from an elderly man with active COVID-19. Sequenced material: peripheral blood.

CDR3 bases: TGTGCCAGCAGCCAAGGCTGGGGGGGTGGGACGGATACGCAGTATTTT. Amino acids: CASSQGWGGGTDTQYF. The chain has TRBV3-1 (or the pseudogene TRBV3-2) and TRBJ2-3; 7 bases are a match to TRBD2. Germline trimming cut 1 base from V and 6 bases from J; bases unmatched to any gene: 10. This CDR3 is built from 16 residues. Germline V gene lookup returns CDR1 LGHDT and CDR2 YNNKEL (reference sequence).